This T cell receptor (beta chain) was captured by sequencing in a study of cytomegalovirus exposure and HLA in healthy donors. Nominal health characterized the donors when sampled, though unrecorded immune exposures were likely. Amplification used 60 Vbeta primers and 13 Jbeta primers. Original processing methods: Unique TCR beta chains totaled 80 million to 100 million in a later count, with roughly 11 million of them shared. Clones were read by immunoSEQ multiplex PCR, and TCRdb kept only the in-frame ones, dropping some. V, J and clone size are those of that table, while D and trimming were read from the DNA. Here the sample spans some 120,000 clones, about 80% being singletons. A note on this clone: Its specificity is unknown.

The V and J ends lost 1 base and 4 bases, in that order; junction bases with no gene match: 8. This CDR3 has 16 residues. Germline V gives CDR1 SGHRS, CDR2 YFSETQ. Study outcomes and limitations: In a later analysis, TCR beta V- and J-gene trimming showed a link to a missense DCLRE1C variant. In a later analysis, the majority of CMV-associated beta chains seemingly showed HLA restriction.

The V and J genes are TRBV5-1 and TRBJ2-5, with 9 bases that match TRBD2. The source material was PBMCs. The TCR originated in a man aged 35 to 55 in good health and CMV-seronegative. CDR3 sequence: CASSLSAGGVRETQYF. CDR3 nucleotides: TGCGCCAGCAGCTTGTCGGCGGGAGGGGTAAGAGAGACCCAGTACTTC.